This T cell receptor beta chain derives from a study of OX40 agonist ivuxolimab in advanced cancers. TCRdb's copy holds only in-frame clones and misses some; the assay was immunoSEQ multiplex PCR. This sample has about 68,000 clones, with 91% found just once. CDR1 and CDR2 (germline): MNHNS, SASEGT. V dropped 6 bases and J dropped 2; count of bases not matched to a gene: 6. There are 14 residues in the CDR3. Source: CD4+ or CD8+ T cells sorted from blood, taken in a trial of the OX40 agonist ivuxolimab. The rearrangement uses TRBV6-1 and TRBJ2-7; 8 bases line up with TRBD2. The TCR originated in an adult with an advanced solid tumor such as melanoma, head and neck, liver or kidney cancer. CDR3 residues: CASRRTGGTYEQYF. The CDR3 nucleotides are TGTGCCAGCAGGCGGACGGGAGGGACCTACGAGCAGTACTTC.